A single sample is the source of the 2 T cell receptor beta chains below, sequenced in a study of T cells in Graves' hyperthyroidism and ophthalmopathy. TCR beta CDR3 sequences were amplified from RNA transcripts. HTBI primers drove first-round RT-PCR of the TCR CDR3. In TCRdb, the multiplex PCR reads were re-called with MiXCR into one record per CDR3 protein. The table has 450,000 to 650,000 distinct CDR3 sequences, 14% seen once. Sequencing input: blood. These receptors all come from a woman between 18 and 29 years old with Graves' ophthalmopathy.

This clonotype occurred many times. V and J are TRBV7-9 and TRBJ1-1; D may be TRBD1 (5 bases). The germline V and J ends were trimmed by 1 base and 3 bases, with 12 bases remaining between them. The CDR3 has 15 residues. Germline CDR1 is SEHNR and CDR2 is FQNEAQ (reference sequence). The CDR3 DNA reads TGTGCCAGCAGCTTAGTGAGGGGATCTGACACTGAAGCTTTCTTT. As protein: CASSLVRGSDTEAFF.

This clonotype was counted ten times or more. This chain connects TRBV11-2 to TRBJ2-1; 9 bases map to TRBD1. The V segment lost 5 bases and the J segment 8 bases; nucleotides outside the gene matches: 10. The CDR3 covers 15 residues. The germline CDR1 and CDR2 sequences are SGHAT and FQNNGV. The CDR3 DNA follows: TGTGCCAGCAGCGAAACGGGACAGGGTGGGGATGAGCAGTTCTTC. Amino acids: CASSETGQGGDEQFF.